A selection of T cell receptor beta chains follows, all from one sample in a study of blood T cell repertoires in COVID-19. Using immunoSEQ multiplex PCR, the repertoire was profiled, and TCRdb retains in-frame clones only, with some absent. The sample yields 400,000 to 450,000 clones, over 75% seen once. Sequenced sample: peripheral blood. Receptors were obtained from a woman aged 40 to 50 with COVID-19, enrolled during active disease. Each CDR3 is given with its conserved first and last residue. The D gene is left open where the match is weak. Size is stated for part of the rows, as once, few or many counts, or as a class when the clone is expanded.

j_call: TRBJ2-2; d_call: TRBD2; v_call: TRBV30; clone_size: .; cdr3_nt: TGTGCCTGGAGACTAGCGGAAAACACCGGGGAGCTGTTTTTT; cdr3_aa: CAWRLAENTGELFF
j_call: TRBJ1-5; d_call: TRBD1; v_call: TRBV19; clone_size: .; cdr3_nt: TGTGCCACCCGACAGGGCGATCAGCCCCAGCATTTT; cdr3_aa: CATRQGDQPQHF
j_call: TRBJ2-1; d_call: TRBD2; v_call: TRBV7-3; clone_size: .; cdr3_nt: TGTGCCAGCAGCTTAGGGGCGGGAGGTAGGGGCAATGAGCAGTTCTTC; cdr3_aa: CASSLGAGGRGNEQFF
j_call: TRBJ2-7; d_call: TRBD2; v_call: TRBV4-3; clone_size: .; cdr3_nt: TGCGCCAGCAGCCAAGTGCGGGGGACTAGCGGGAGTAGTTACGAGCAGTACTTC; cdr3_aa: CASSQVRGTSGSSYEQYF
j_call: TRBJ2-5; d_call: .; v_call: TRBV19; clone_size: .; cdr3_nt: TGTGCCAGTAGTATGCGTCAGGGCGTGGAGACCCAGTACTTC; cdr3_aa: CASSMRQGVETQYF
j_call: TRBJ2-2; d_call: .; v_call: TRBV4-3; clone_size: once; cdr3_nt: TGCGCCAGCAGCCAAGAGGCGACTAGTTGGTTGAACACCGGGGAGCTGTTTTTT; cdr3_aa: CASSQEATSWLNTGELFF
j_call: TRBJ1-2; d_call: .; v_call: TRBV7-2; clone_size: .; cdr3_nt: TGTGCCAGCAGCTTGAAGATAGGGGTCTATGGCTACACCTTC; cdr3_aa: CASSLKIGVYGYTF
j_call: TRBJ2-3; d_call: TRBD1; v_call: TRBV19; clone_size: .; cdr3_nt: TGTGCCAGTAGTATAGAGTTCGCGGCAGGGGGATTCACAGATACGCAGTATTTT; cdr3_aa: CASSIEFAAGGFTDTQYF
j_call: TRBJ1-1; d_call: TRBD1; v_call: TRBV5-1; clone_size: .; cdr3_nt: TGCGCCAGCAGCTTGGCCTTCCCGGGACAGGGGGCGAGTAGGACTGAAGCTTTCTTT; cdr3_aa: CASSLAFPGQGASRTEAFF
j_call: TRBJ1-5; d_call: .; v_call: TRBV27; clone_size: .; cdr3_nt: TGTGCCAGCAGACCCCAACGCGGGGTGAGCAATCAGCCCCAGCATTTT; cdr3_aa: CASRPQRGVSNQPQHF
j_call: TRBJ2-1; d_call: .; v_call: TRBV6-2/TRBV6-3; clone_size: .; cdr3_nt: TGTGCCAGCAGTTACGGGGGTAGCGGTTACAATGAGCAGTTCTTC; cdr3_aa: CASSYGGSGYNEQFF
j_call: TRBJ1-2; d_call: .; v_call: TRBV4-3; clone_size: .; cdr3_nt: TGCGCCAGCAGCCAACTCACTAAGGAGGGTGGCTACACCTTC; cdr3_aa: CASSQLTKEGGYTF
j_call: TRBJ1-2; d_call: .; v_call: TRBV7-2; clone_size: .; cdr3_nt: TGTGCCAGCAGCCCTTGGCAGGGTGACTATGGCTACACCTTC; cdr3_aa: CASSPWQGDYGYTF
j_call: TRBJ1-4; d_call: TRBD1; v_call: TRBV6-6; clone_size: .; cdr3_nt: TGTGCCAGCATTCAGGGACAGTTTGCAACTAATGAAAAACTGTTTTTT; cdr3_aa: CASIQGQFATNEKLFF
j_call: TRBJ1-5; d_call: TRBD1; v_call: TRBV5-6; clone_size: .; cdr3_nt: TGTGCCAGCAGCTTGGCAGGGGGCGGCAATCAGCCCCAGCATTTT; cdr3_aa: CASSLAGGGNQPQHF
j_call: TRBJ1-1; d_call: .; v_call: TRBV19; clone_size: .; cdr3_nt: TGTGCCAGTAGTGCCGTCAGGGGAACTGAAGCTTTCTTT; cdr3_aa: CASSAVRGTEAFF
j_call: TRBJ1-6; d_call: .; v_call: TRBV9; clone_size: .; cdr3_nt: TGTGCCAGCAGCGTTCAGGGCAATTCACCCCTCCACTTT; cdr3_aa: CASSVQGNSPLHF
j_call: TRBJ1-4; d_call: TRBD1; v_call: TRBV5-1; clone_size: .; cdr3_nt: TGCGCCAGCAGCCCGGTAGGGACAGGGGTTGAAAAACTGTTTTTT; cdr3_aa: CASSPVGTGVEKLFF
j_call: TRBJ1-5; d_call: .; v_call: TRBV9; clone_size: .; cdr3_nt: TGTGCCAGCAGCGTAGGCGGGTCCTATCATCAGCCCCAGCATTTT; cdr3_aa: CASSVGGSYHQPQHF
j_call: TRBJ1-4; d_call: TRBD1; v_call: TRBV27; clone_size: .; cdr3_nt: TGTGCCAGCAGTCCCGGACAGGGACGGGAAAAACTGTTTTTT; cdr3_aa: CASSPGQGREKLFF
j_call: TRBJ1-5; d_call: .; v_call: TRBV28; clone_size: .; cdr3_nt: TGTGCCAGCAGGCCTACCTCCGGGACTCTGAGTAATCAGCCCCAGCATTTT; cdr3_aa: CASRPTSGTLSNQPQHF
j_call: TRBJ2-5; d_call: .; v_call: TRBV27; clone_size: .; cdr3_nt: TGTGCCAGCAGTTTGGGGGGACAGCTCCAAGAGACCCAGTACTTC; cdr3_aa: CASSLGGQLQETQYF
j_call: TRBJ2-7; d_call: .; v_call: TRBV13; clone_size: .; cdr3_nt: TGTGCCAGCAGTAACACACAGACCTACGAGCAGTACTTC; cdr3_aa: CASSNTQTYEQYF
j_call: TRBJ1-6; d_call: .; v_call: TRBV7-2; clone_size: once; cdr3_nt: TGTGCCAGCAGCTTAGGGAGGAGCTACCGACGCTATAATTCACCCCTCCACTTT; cdr3_aa: CASSLGRSYRRYNSPLHF
j_call: TRBJ1-5; d_call: .; v_call: TRBV30; clone_size: .; cdr3_nt: TGTGCCTGGGGACAGTCCAATCAGCCCCAGCATTTT; cdr3_aa: CAWGQSNQPQHF
j_call: TRBJ2-3; d_call: TRBD2; v_call: TRBV30; clone_size: once; cdr3_nt: TGTGCCTGGCAAACTAGCGGGGGGCACAATACGCAGTATTTT; cdr3_aa: CAWQTSGGHNTQYF
j_call: TRBJ1-5; d_call: .; v_call: TRBV28; clone_size: .; cdr3_nt: TGTGCCAGCAGTTTAATTGGAGGGGTGGTCGGGGATAGCAATCAGCCCCAGCATTTT; cdr3_aa: CASSLIGGVVGDSNQPQHF
j_call: TRBJ1-1; d_call: TRBD1; v_call: TRBV28; clone_size: .; cdr3_nt: TGTGCCAGCAGTTACAACAGGGGAGGTGACACTGAAGCTTTCTTT; cdr3_aa: CASSYNRGGDTEAFF
j_call: TRBJ1-6; d_call: .; v_call: TRBV6-5; clone_size: .; cdr3_nt: TGTGCCAGCTCCGACCGCGGGGGGAATTCACCCCTCCACTTT; cdr3_aa: CASSDRGGNSPLHF
j_call: TRBJ1-4; d_call: .; v_call: TRBV6-4; clone_size: .; cdr3_nt: TGTGCCAGCAGTGAGTCCGGGGCAACTAATGAAAAACTGTTTTTT; cdr3_aa: CASSESGATNEKLFF
j_call: TRBJ1-5; d_call: .; v_call: TRBV12-5; clone_size: .; cdr3_nt: TGTGCTAGTGGTTTGTCCTCGGCCCAGCATTTT; cdr3_aa: CASGLSSAQHF
j_call: TRBJ2-1; d_call: TRBD2; v_call: TRBV27; clone_size: .; cdr3_nt: TGTGCCAGCAGTTTTAGGTTGGCGGGAGGATTTAGCTCCTACAATGAGCAGTTCTTC; cdr3_aa: CASSFRLAGGFSSYNEQFF
j_call: TRBJ1-1; d_call: TRBD1; v_call: TRBV18; clone_size: .; cdr3_nt: TGTGCCAGCTCATTAGGACAGGCGAACACTGAAGCTTTCTTT; cdr3_aa: CASSLGQANTEAFF
j_call: TRBJ1-2; d_call: TRBD1; v_call: TRBV18; clone_size: .; cdr3_nt: TGTGCCAGCTCACCAACCGGACAGGCACAAGGAGGCTACACCTTC; cdr3_aa: CASSPTGQAQGGYTF
j_call: TRBJ1-1; d_call: TRBD1; v_call: TRBV5-4; clone_size: .; cdr3_nt: TGTGCCAGCAGCTTGATCGGGACAGAAAACACTGAAGCTTTCTTT; cdr3_aa: CASSLIGTENTEAFF
j_call: TRBJ2-2; d_call: TRBD1; v_call: TRBV28; clone_size: .; cdr3_nt: TGTGCCAGCAGGAACAGGGGAAACACCGGGGAGCTGTTTTTT; cdr3_aa: CASRNRGNTGELFF
j_call: TRBJ1-2; d_call: TRBD1; v_call: TRBV6-2/TRBV6-3; clone_size: .; cdr3_nt: TGTGCCAGCAGCGACCACAGGGGAACTAACTATGGCTACACCTTC; cdr3_aa: CASSDHRGTNYGYTF
j_call: TRBJ1-1; d_call: .; v_call: TRBV7-2; clone_size: few; cdr3_nt: TGTGCCAGCAGCTTATTTTTTGGCCCCCGCGGCACTGAAGCTTTCTTT; cdr3_aa: CASSLFFGPRGTEAFF
j_call: TRBJ2-1; d_call: .; v_call: TRBV9; clone_size: .; cdr3_nt: TGTGCCAGCAGCGTAGCCCTGGCGGGTGAGCAGTTCTTC; cdr3_aa: CASSVALAGEQFF
j_call: TRBJ1-3; d_call: TRBD1; v_call: TRBV9; clone_size: once; cdr3_nt: TGTGCCAGCAGCCCCCGGAACAGGGGGCACGGAAACACCATATATTTT; cdr3_aa: CASSPRNRGHGNTIYF